These 16 T cell receptor beta chains were all obtained from the same sample, sequenced in a study of control samples from healthy donors and cancer patients. Here immunoSEQ multiplex PCR was the method, and the copy in TCRdb shows in-frame clones only, minus some. The sample includes 150,000 to 200,000 clones, 85% to 95% of them seen just once. Sequenced material: blood. Receptors were obtained from a man between 18 and 35 years old in good health.

V usage is TRBV7-8 and J usage is TRBJ2-2; D tentatively reads TRBD1 or TRBD2 (7 bases each). Trimming cost V 2 bases and J 5 bases, with 12 bases left between them. CDR3 length equals 15 residues. Germline assignment: CDR1 SGHVS and CDR2 FQNEAQ. The CDR3, as DNA: TGTGCCAGCAGCTTATCAGGGGGGGCAACCGGGGAGCTGTTTTTT. The encoded protein is CASSLSGGATGELFF.

The count of this clone is one. The chain couples TRBV24-1 to TRBJ2-3, with 9 bases matching TRBD2. From germline, CDR1 is KGHDR and CDR2 SFDVKD. This CDR3 has 17 residues. The V and J ends lost 3 bases and 5 bases, in that order; junction bases with no gene match: 11. CDR3 DNA sequence: TGTGCCACCAGTGATCCCCTCGGCGGGGGGGCCGGAGATACGCAGTATTTT. Residues: CATSDPLGGGAGDTQYF.

DNA for the CDR3: TGCAGCGTTGACGGGGGCGGTGGCTACACCTTC. This translates into CSVDGGGGYTF. The chain links TRBV29-1 to TRBJ1-2, with D perhaps matching TRBD1 (6 bases). V was shortened by 3 bases and J by 7 bases, with 9 bases between the two germline ends. CDR1 and CDR2 from the germline V gene are SQVTM and ANQGSEA. This CDR3 is built from 11 residues.

This clone has a single count. The gene calls are TRBV5-1 and TRBJ1-2; TRBD1 aligns across 7 bases. The CDR3 runs to 15 residues. CDR1 and CDR2 from the germline V gene are SGHRS and YFSETQ. V shed 1 base and J 3 bases; nucleotides not matched to a gene: 6. The CDR3 region is CASSLFPQGDYGYTF. The CDR3 region has the DNA TGCGCCAGCAGCTTGTTCCCCCAGGGGGACTATGGCTACACCTTC.

This rearrangement joins TRBV6-5 to TRBJ1-2; TRBD1 is a possible D gene (6 bases). CDR3 length: 15 amino acids. Germline lookup yields CDR1 MNHEY and CDR2 SVGAGI. The V end was cut by 10 bases, the J end by 0 bases, with 18 bases between. The CDR3 nucleotides are TGTGCCATCGACAGGCGGTTGGTTACTAACTATGGCTACACCTTC. It yields the protein CAIDRRLVTNYGYTF.

The V and J genes are TRBV4-1 and TRBJ2-5; D might be TRBD2 (6 bases). V was cut by 2 bases and J by 8 bases, with 18 bases left in between. In germline, CDR1 is MGHRA, CDR2 YSYEKL. The CDR3 is made up of 15 amino acids. CDR3 residues: CASSQMGGPGETQYF. The CDR3 nucleotides are TGCGCCAGCAGCCAAATGGGGGGACCCGGCGAAACCCAGTACTTC.

This rearrangement joins TRBV15 to TRBJ1-3, with TRBD1 matching 10 bases. Trimming took 4 bases from V and 4 from J; bases not matched to a gene: 7. Germline CDR1 LNHNV, CDR2 YYDKDF (reference sequence). There are 16 residues in the CDR3. CDR3 protein: CATSKRGTGVGNTIYF. Here the CDR3 DNA reads TGTGCCACCAGCAAGAGAGGGACAGGGGTAGGAAACACCATATATTTT. The variable domain in full, with the rest retrieved from reference TRBV15 and TRBJ1-3, is DAMVIQNPRYQVTQFGKPVTLSCSQTLNHNVMYWYQQKSSQAPKLLFHYYDKDFNNEADTPDNFQSRRPNTSFCFLDIRSPGLGDTAMYLCATSKRGTGVGNTIYFGEGSWLTVV.

A word on this clone: Given the absence of the conserved phenylalanine or tryptophan at the CDR3 end, a read error is likely. The DNA is left out, because the CDR3 cannot be placed on it with certainty; the CDR3 is given as TCRdb lists it. The chain joins TRBV7-2 to TRBJ1-1. Germline V gene sequence: CDR1 SGHTA, CDR2 FQGNSA. Termini included, the CDR3 measures 9 amino acids. The CDR3 region is CASSPSEAK.

Notes on this clone: The same CDR3 can be traced to other DNA sequences in this sample. CDR3 coding DNA: TGTGCCAGCAGAGACAGCTCTGGAAACACCATATATTTT. Translating it yields CASRDSSGNTIYF. V is TRBV6-5 and J is TRBJ1-3, with D possibly being TRBD1 (5 bases). The CDR3 has 13 amino acids. Germline values: CDR1 MNHEY, CDR2 SVGAGI. Trimming took 6 bases from V and 0 from J, leaving 6 bases between them.

V usage is TRBV3-1 (or the pseudogene TRBV3-2) and J usage is TRBJ2-4; D gene uncertain. V lost 0 bases, J lost 0 bases, and 6 bases lay in between. This CDR3 has 15 residues. The V gene's germline CDR1 is LGHDT and CDR2 YNNKEL (reference sequence). DNA for the CDR3: TGTGCCAGCAGCCAAGAAGGTATAGCCAAAAACATTCAGTACTTC. Residues: CASSQEGIAKNIQYF.

This chain connects TRBV6-6 to TRBJ2-3; 8 bases line up with TRBD2. The CDR3 runs 17 residues. Germline V gene lookup returns CDR1 MNHNY and CDR2 SVGAGI (reference sequence). With V trimmed by 5 bases and J by 2 bases, 12 bases remained unmatched. The CDR3: CASSLHERGRYTDTQYF. The CDR3 DNA reads as TGTGCCAGCAGTCTTCACGAGCGGGGGAGATACACAGATACGCAGTATTTT.

The count of this clone is one. The chain uses TRBV2 and TRBJ2-1; TRBD2 might be the D (6 bases). This CDR3 is built from 14 residues. Germline-derived CDR1 and CDR2 are SNHLY and FYNNEI. The V and J ends lost 3 bases and 8 bases respectively, with 14 bases between them. In DNA, the CDR3 is TGTGCCAGCAGTGAGGTACGGGGGTCTTATGAGCAGTTCTTC. Amino acids: CASSEVRGSYEQFF. Full variable domain (remainder filled in from reference TRBV2 and TRBJ2-1): EPEVTQTPSHQVTQMGQEVILRCVPISNHLYFYWYRQILGQKVEFLVSFYNNEISEKSEIFDDQFSVERPDGSNFTLKIRSTKLEDSAMYFCASSEVRGSYEQFFGPGTRLTVL.

The table lists this clone with a count of one. CDR3 region: CAWIGYYGYTF. The CDR3 nucleotides read TGTGCCTGGATAGGATACTATGGCTACACCTTC. The J gene is TRBJ1-2, the V gene TRBV30; no clear D. Trimming shortened V by 4 bases and J by 3 bases, and 6 bases separated the two germline ends. Germline V gives CDR1 GTSNPN, CDR2 SVGIG (reference sequence). The CDR3 contains 11 residues.

This chain connects TRBV5-4 to TRBJ2-7; 8 positions match TRBD2. Germline lookup yields CDR1 SGHNT and CDR2 YYREEE (reference sequence). The CDR3 has 16 amino acids. Losses at the gene ends were 4 bases for V and 1 base for J; bases not matched to a gene: 10. Here the CDR3 reads CASSPLQGGGSYEQYF. In nucleotides, the CDR3 is TGTGCCAGCAGCCCCTTGCAGGGCGGGGGGTCCTACGAGCAGTACTTC.

The chain uses TRBV7-9 and TRBJ2-7; TRBD1 matches 9 bases. Germline assignment: CDR1 SEHNR and CDR2 FQNEAQ (reference sequence). V lost 5 bases, J lost 3 bases, and 5 bases stayed unmatched. This CDR3 has 14 residues. CDR3 DNA: TGTGCCAGCAGCCTACAGGACAGGGGCTACGAGCAGTACTTC. It translates to CASSLQDRGYEQYF.

The gene calls are TRBV5-1 and TRBJ2-3; the D gene is possibly TRBD1 (5 bases). V was shortened by 0 bases and J by 0 bases, with 8 bases between the two germline ends. This CDR3 contains 15 residues. The V gene's germline CDR1 is SGHRS and CDR2 YFSETQ. The CDR3 nucleotides read TGCGCCAGCAGCTTGGTTCCAGGGAGCACAGATACGCAGTATTTT. Amino acids: CASSLVPGSTDTQYF.